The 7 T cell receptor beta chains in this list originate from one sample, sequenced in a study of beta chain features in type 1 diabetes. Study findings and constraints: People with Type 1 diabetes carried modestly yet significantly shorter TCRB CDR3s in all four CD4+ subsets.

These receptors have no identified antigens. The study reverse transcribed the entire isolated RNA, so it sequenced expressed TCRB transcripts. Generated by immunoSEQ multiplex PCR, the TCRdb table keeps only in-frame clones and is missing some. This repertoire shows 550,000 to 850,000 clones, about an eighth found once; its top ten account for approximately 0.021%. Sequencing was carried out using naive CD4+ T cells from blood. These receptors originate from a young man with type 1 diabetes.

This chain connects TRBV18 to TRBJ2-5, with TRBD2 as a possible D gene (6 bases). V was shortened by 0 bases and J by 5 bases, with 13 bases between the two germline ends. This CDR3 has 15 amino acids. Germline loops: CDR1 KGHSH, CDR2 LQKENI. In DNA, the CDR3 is TGTGCCAGCTCACCACCGGGAACCGCGGGGGAGACCCAGTACTTC. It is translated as CASSPPGTAGETQYF.

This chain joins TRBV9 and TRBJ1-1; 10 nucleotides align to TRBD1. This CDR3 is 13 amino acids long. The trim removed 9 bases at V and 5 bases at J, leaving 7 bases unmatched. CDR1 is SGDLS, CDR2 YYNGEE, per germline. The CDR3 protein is CATFPDRGTEAFF. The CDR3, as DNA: TGTGCCACTTTTCCGGACAGGGGGACTGAAGCTTTCTTT.

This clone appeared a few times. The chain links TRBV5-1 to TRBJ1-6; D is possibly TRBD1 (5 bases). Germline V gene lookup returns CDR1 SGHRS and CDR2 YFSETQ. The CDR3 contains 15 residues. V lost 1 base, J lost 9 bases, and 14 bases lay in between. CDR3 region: CASSLNTGPGSPLHF. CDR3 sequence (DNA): TGCGCCAGCAGCTTGAACACAGGTCCCGGTTCACCCCTCCACTTT.

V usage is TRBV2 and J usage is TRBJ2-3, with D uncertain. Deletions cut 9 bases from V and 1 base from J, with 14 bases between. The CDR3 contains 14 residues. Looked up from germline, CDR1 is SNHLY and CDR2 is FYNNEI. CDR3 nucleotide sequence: TGTGCCAGTCGTCTTACTGGGGGCACAGATACGCAGTATTTT. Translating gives CASRLTGGTDTQYF. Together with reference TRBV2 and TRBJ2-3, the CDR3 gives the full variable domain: EPEVTQTPSHQVTQMGQEVILRCVPISNHLYFYWYRQILGQKVEFLVSFYNNEISEKSEIFDDQFSVERPDGSNFTLKIRSTKLEDSAMYFCASRLTGGTDTQYFGPGTRLTVL.

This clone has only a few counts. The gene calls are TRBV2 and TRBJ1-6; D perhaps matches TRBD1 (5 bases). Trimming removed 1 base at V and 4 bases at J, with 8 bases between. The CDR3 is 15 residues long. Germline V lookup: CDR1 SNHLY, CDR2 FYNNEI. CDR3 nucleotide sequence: TGTGCCAGCAGTGAAGGGCGACAGTATAATTCACCCCTCCACTTT. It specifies CASSEGRQYNSPLHF.

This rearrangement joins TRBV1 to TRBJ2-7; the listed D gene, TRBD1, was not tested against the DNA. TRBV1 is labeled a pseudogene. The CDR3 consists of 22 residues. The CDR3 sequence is CTSSQDWYIGTVKTNEAYEQYF. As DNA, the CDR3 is TGCACCAGCAGCCAAGATTGGTATATTGGGACAGTGAAGACAAATGAAGCCTACGAGCAGTACTTC.

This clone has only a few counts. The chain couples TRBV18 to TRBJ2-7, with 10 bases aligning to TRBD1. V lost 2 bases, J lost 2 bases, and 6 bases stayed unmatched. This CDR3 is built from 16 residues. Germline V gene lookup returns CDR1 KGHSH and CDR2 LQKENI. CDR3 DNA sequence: TGTGCCAGCTCACCAGGACAGGGGGGATCTACCTACGAGCAGTACTTC. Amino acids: CASSPGQGGSTYEQYF.